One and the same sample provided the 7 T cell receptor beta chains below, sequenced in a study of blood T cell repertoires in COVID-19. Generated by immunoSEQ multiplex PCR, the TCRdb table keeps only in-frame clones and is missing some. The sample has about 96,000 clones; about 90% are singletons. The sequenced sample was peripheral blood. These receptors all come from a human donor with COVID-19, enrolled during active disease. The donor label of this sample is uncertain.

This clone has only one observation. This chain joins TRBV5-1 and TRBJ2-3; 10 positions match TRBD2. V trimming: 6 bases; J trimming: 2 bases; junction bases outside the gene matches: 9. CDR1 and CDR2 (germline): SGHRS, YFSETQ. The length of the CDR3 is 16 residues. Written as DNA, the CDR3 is TGCGCCAGCAATGGAATTAGCGGGGGGAACACAGATACGCAGTATTTT. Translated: CASNGISGGNTDTQYF.

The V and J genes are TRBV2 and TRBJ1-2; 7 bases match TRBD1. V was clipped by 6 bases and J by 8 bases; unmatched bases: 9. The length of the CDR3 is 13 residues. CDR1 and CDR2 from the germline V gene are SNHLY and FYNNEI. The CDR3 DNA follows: TGTGCCAGCAGCCTACAGGGGTTAGAGGGCTACACCTTC. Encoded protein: CASSLQGLEGYTF.

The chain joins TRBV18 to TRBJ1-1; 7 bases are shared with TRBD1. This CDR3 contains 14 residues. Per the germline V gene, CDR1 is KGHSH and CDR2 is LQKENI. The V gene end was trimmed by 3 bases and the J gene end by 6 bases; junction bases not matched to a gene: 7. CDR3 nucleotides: TGTGCCAGCTCACCCGACAGGGAATTGGCTGAAGCTTTCTTT. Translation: CASSPDRELAEAFF.

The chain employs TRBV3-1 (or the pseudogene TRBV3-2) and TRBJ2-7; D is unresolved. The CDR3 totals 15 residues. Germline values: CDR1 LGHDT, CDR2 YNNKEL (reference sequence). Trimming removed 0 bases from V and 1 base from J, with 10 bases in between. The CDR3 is CASSQDSIASYEQYF. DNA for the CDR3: TGTGCCAGCAGCCAAGATTCAATAGCATCCTACGAGCAGTACTTC.

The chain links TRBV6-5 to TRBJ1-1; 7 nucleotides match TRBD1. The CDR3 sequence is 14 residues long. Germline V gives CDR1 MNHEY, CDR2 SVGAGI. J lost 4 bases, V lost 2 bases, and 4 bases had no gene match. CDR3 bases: TGTGCCAGCAGTTACGAGGGGGCTTTCACTGAAGCTTTCTTT. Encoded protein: CASSYEGAFTEAFF.

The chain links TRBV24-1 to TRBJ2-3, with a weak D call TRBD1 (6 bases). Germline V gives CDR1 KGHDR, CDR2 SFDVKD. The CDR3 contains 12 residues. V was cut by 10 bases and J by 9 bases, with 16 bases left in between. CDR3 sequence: CATQGNWGTQYF. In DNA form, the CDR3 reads TGTGCCACACAGGGAAATTGGGGCACGCAGTATTTT.

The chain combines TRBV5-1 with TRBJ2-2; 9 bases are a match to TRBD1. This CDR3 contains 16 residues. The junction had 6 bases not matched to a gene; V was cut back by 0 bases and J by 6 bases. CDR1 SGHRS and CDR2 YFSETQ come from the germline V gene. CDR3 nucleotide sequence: TGCGCCAGCAGCTTGGCCGGGACAGGGTTAGCCGGGGAGCTGTTTTTT. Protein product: CASSLAGTGLAGELFF.